The entry below gives a single T cell receptor beta chain sequence along with its context. Using immunoSEQ multiplex PCR, the repertoire was profiled, and TCRdb retains in-frame clones only, with some absent. The sample shows about 2,100,000 clones, just over 90% of them seen only once. The data were taken from a study of shared clonotypes between healthy human individuals. CD45RO-negative cells were positively selected for CCR7, leaving out terminally differentiated effector memory CD45RA+ cells. The specimen was naive CD8+ T cells from PBMCs. The receptor was isolated from a man younger than 35 in good health. Some clones in this sample may be carry-over from other donors' samples.

CDR3 sequence reads: CAIKGVDFYEQYF. DNA of the CDR3: TGTGCCATCAAGGGAGTCGACTTCTACGAGCAGTACTTC. This rearrangement joins TRBV10-3 to TRBJ2-7; maybe TRBD2 (5 bases). Germline loops: CDR1 ENHRY, CDR2 SYGVKD. The CDR3 sequence is 13 residues long. Trimming removed 7 bases at V and 3 bases at J, with 13 bases between.